This paragraph reports one T cell receptor beta chain. PBMCs were stained for CD3, CD4 and CD8, and CD4+ and CD8+ T cells were sorted. These data come from a study of CD8+ T cells in alopecia areata. V was clipped by 7 bases and J by 1 base, with 7 bases between them. Looked up from germline, CDR1 is DFQATT and CDR2 is SNEGSKA (reference sequence). This CDR3 has 11 residues. In each case, RNA was isolated and then reverse transcribed into cDNA as the sequencing template. The table came from immunoSEQ multiplex PCR; TCRdb's copy has only in-frame clones and leaves some out. This sample yields about 97,000 clones, of which approximately 42% are seen a single time; around 1.5% belongs to the top ten.

The chain carries TRBV20-1 and TRBJ1-1; D uncertain. This TCR came from a human donor with alopecia areata. Sequencing used CD4+ T cells sorted from blood. Here the CDR3 DNA reads TGCAGTGGGGCAGGGAACACTGAAGCTTTCTTT. Its translation: CSGAGNTEAFF.